Listed below are T cell receptor beta chains from one sample, sequenced in a study of cytomegalovirus exposure and HLA in healthy donors. Repertoires were generated with immunoSEQ multiplex PCR, while TCRdb's copy carries only in-frame clones and drops some. Of around 150,000 clones in the sample, approximately 73% were seen once. The sequencing sample was made of PBMCs. Receptor source: a man in his fifties in good health and CMV-seronegative. Both conserved end residues are part of each CDR3. A D gene is named only where the DNA matches it firmly. Size is omitted from some rows. Given values are once, few, many or a class for expanded clones.

J | D | V | size | CDR3 | DNA
TRBJ2-2 | TRBD1 | TRBV18 | NA | CASTARGQDLTGELFF | TGTGCCAGCACCGCCCGGGGACAGGACCTCACCGGGGAGCTGTTTTTT
TRBJ2-3 | NA | TRBV7-2 | NA | CASSPWGSGDTQYF | TGTGCCAGCAGCCCCTGGGGAAGCGGCGATACGCAGTATTTT
TRBJ2-1 | NA | TRBV7-7 | NA | CASSPTTTSFYNEQFF | TGTGCCAGCAGCCCCACAACTACGTCTTTCTACAATGAGCAGTTCTTC
TRBJ1-2 | TRBD1 | TRBV4-2 | once | CASSQEGTGLLYGYTF | TGTGCCAGCAGCCAAGAAGGGACAGGGCTCCTCTATGGCTACACCTTC
TRBJ1-6 | NA | TRBV29-1 | few | CSVEEGGRRSYNSPLHF | TGCAGCGTTGAAGAGGGCGGGAGGAGGTCCTATAATTCACCCCTCCACTTT
TRBJ1-4 | NA | TRBV7-6 | NA | CASSLAAGGGEEKLFF | TGTGCCAGCAGCTTAGCGGCGGGGGGCGGGGAAGAAAAACTGTTTTTT
TRBJ2-7 | NA | TRBV5-1 | few | CASSGGHLEPSYEQYF | TGCGCCAGCAGCGGAGGCCACCTTGAACCCTCCTACGAGCAGTACTTC
TRBJ2-3 | NA | TRBV19 | NA | CASSILAAWGTDTQYF | TGTGCCAGTAGTATTTTAGCGGCGTGGGGCACAGATACGCAGTATTTT
TRBJ1-5 | NA | TRBV6-5 | NA | CASSYSRTNNQPQHF | TGTGCCAGCAGTTACTCCCGGACAAACAATCAGCCCCAGCATTTT
TRBJ1-2 | NA | TRBV7-9 | once | CASSSSRGMGLGYTF | TGTGCCAGCAGCTCCTCTAGGGGCATGGGTCTTGGCTACACCTTC
TRBJ1-6 | NA | TRBV7-3 | NA | CASSLLGANSPLHF | TGTGCCAGCAGCTTACTGGGGGCGAATTCACCCCTCCACTTT
TRBJ2-1 | NA | TRBV7-2 | few | CASSRQGGVRNEQFF | TGTGCCAGCAGCCGGCAAGGGGGGGTTAGGAATGAGCAGTTCTTC
TRBJ1-1 | NA | TRBV19 | NA | CASKQNTEAFF | TGTGCCAGTAAGCAGAACACTGAAGCTTTCTTT
TRBJ2-5 | NA | TRBV5-1 | NA | CASSSMTDRTQYF | TGCGCCAGCAGCTCGATGACAGATAGGACCCAGTACTTC
TRBJ1-5 | NA | TRBV10-3 | NA | CAISESPGKGEPQHF | TGTGCCATCAGTGAGTCCCCAGGGAAAGGTGAGCCCCAGCATTTT
TRBJ2-1 | NA | TRBV4-3 | NA | CASSQGTEFYNEQFF | TGCGCCAGCAGCCAAGGCACAGAATTCTACAATGAGCAGTTCTTC
TRBJ1-1 | TRBD1 | TRBV7-2 | few | CASSFDRGGKNTEAFF | TGTGCCAGCAGCTTCGACAGGGGTGGTAAAAACACTGAAGCTTTCTTT
TRBJ2-1 | NA | TRBV5-1 | NA | CASSLVGRVKDEQFF | TGCGCCAGCAGCTTGGTGGGCAGGGTAAAGGATGAGCAGTTCTTC
TRBJ2-5 | TRBD2 | TRBV28 | NA | CAGQAGGEETQYF | TGTGCCGGACAAGCGGGGGGCGAAGAGACCCAGTACTTC
TRBJ2-5 | TRBD2 | TRBV7-2 | NA | CASSIRRTSGSEMGTQYF | TGTGCCAGCAGCATTCGCCGGACTAGCGGGTCCGAGATGGGGACCCAGTACTTC
TRBJ2-7 | TRBD1 | TRBV6-1 | NA | CASTGGTGWSYEQYF | TGTGCCAGCACTGGGGGGACAGGGTGGTCCTACGAGCAGTACTTC
TRBJ1-6 | NA | TRBV5-6 | NA | CASSFRVPSYNSPLHF | TGTGCCAGCAGCTTTCGCGTTCCCTCCTATAATTCACCCCTCCACTTT
TRBJ2-7 | NA | TRBV6-6 | NA | CATRGGGAYEQYF | TGTGCCACCCGAGGAGGGGGGGCCTACGAGCAGTACTTC
TRBJ2-7 | TRBD1 | TRBV11-2 | NA | CASSTRQGSYEQYF | TGTGCCAGCAGCACACGACAGGGGTCCTACGAGCAGTACTTC
TRBJ2-1 | NA | TRBV4-2 | NA | CASSQANEQFF | TGTGCCAGCAGTCAAGCGAATGAGCAGTTCTTC
TRBJ1-1 | TRBD1 | TRBV11-3 | NA | CASSLASDRGGAFF | TGTGCCAGCAGCTTAGCCTCGGACAGGGGTGGGGCTTTCTTT
TRBJ2-7 | NA | TRBV6-5 | NA | CASSSITVSYEQYF | TGTGCCAGCAGTTCCATTACAGTTTCCTACGAGCAGTACTTC
TRBJ1-4 | TRBD1 | TRBV2 | NA | CASSVHRGSVGEKLFF | TGTGCCAGCAGTGTCCACAGGGGTAGTGTCGGTGAAAAACTGTTTTTT
TRBJ2-7 | TRBD1 | TRBV2 | NA | CASSEQGELYEQYF | TGTGCCAGCAGTGAACAGGGGGAGCTCTACGAGCAGTACTTC
TRBJ1-2 | NA | TRBV10-2 | NA | CASSESQVANYGYTF | TGCGCCAGCAGTGAGTCTCAGGTAGCTAACTATGGCTACACCTTC
TRBJ2-1 | TRBD2 | TRBV7-7 | few | CASSLGGSHYNEQFF | TGTGCTAGCAGCTTGGGGGGGAGTCATTACAATGAGCAGTTCTTC
TRBJ2-6 | NA | TRBV6-6 | NA | CASSPISGANVLTF | TGTGCCAGCAGTCCAATCTCTGGGGCCAACGTCCTGACTTTC
TRBJ1-1 | NA | TRBV10-3 | NA | CAISEMGQGNTEAFF | TGTGCCATCAGTGAGATGGGCCAGGGGAACACTGAAGCTTTCTTT
TRBJ1-6 | TRBD1 | TRBV6-5 | NA | CASSYSTGGSSPLHF | TGTGCCAGCAGTTACTCGACAGGGGGAAGCTCACCCCTCCACTTT
TRBJ2-1 | NA | TRBV12-5 | NA | CASGLGQVSYNEQFF | TGTGCTAGTGGTTTGGGACAGGTCTCCTACAATGAGCAGTTCTTC
TRBJ1-5 | TRBD1 | TRBV4-1 | NA | CASRLTGDWYQPQHF | TGCGCCAGCAGGTTGACAGGGGATTGGTATCAGCCCCAGCATTTT
TRBJ2-6 | TRBD1 | TRBV2 | NA | CASSLTGQSSGANVLTF | TGTGCCAGCAGTTTGACAGGGCAAAGCTCTGGGGCCAACGTCCTGACTTTC
TRBJ2-7 | NA | TRBV25-1 | NA | CASSVFGGSSYEQYF | TGTGCCAGCAGTGTCTTTGGGGGGAGCTCCTACGAGCAGTACTTC
TRBJ1-1 | NA | TRBV14 | NA | CASSVGGNTEAFF | TGTGCCAGCAGCGTCGGTGGGAACACTGAAGCTTTCTTT
TRBJ2-7 | NA | TRBV28 | NA | CASSLGDSGYEQYF | TGTGCCAGCAGTTTAGGAGACAGTGGCTACGAGCAGTACTTC
TRBJ1-1 | NA | TRBV5-1 | NA | CASSLGIEGTEAFF | TGCGCCAGCAGCTTGGGGATCGAGGGCACTGAAGCTTTCTTT
TRBJ1-5 | TRBD1 | TRBV28 | few | CASSRQGTSQPQHF | TGTGCCAGCAGTCGACAGGGCACGAGTCAGCCCCAGCATTTT
TRBJ1-1 | TRBD1 | TRBV27 | NA | CASSLNRGTEAFF | TGTGCCAGCAGCCTGAACAGGGGGACTGAAGCTTTCTTT
TRBJ1-1 | NA | TRBV19 | NA | CASSIGQGPLEAFF | TGTGCCAGTAGTATAGGGCAGGGGCCCCTCGAAGCTTTCTTT
TRBJ1-4 | NA | TRBV29-1 | NA | CSVGRGTTNEKLFF | TGCAGCGTTGGTAGGGGCACAACTAATGAAAAACTGTTTTTT
TRBJ2-7 | TRBD1 | TRBV19 | NA | CASRAWDSHSYEQYF | TGTGCCAGTAGAGCCTGGGACAGCCACTCCTACGAGCAGTACTTC
TRBJ2-7 | NA | TRBV11-3 | NA | CASSLDPRGTYEQYF | TGTGCCAGCAGCTTAGACCCGCGGGGCACCTACGAGCAGTACTTC
TRBJ1-6 | NA | TRBV6-4 | NA | CASIWFGQLFSYNSPLHF | TGTGCCAGCATCTGGTTTGGGCAGTTGTTCTCCTATAATTCACCCCTCCACTTT
TRBJ1-1 | TRBD1 | TRBV6-5 | NA | CASKRDRSVNTEAFF | TGTGCCAGCAAAAGGGACAGATCTGTGAACACTGAAGCTTTCTTT
TRBJ2-1 | TRBD1 | TRBV6-1 | once | CASRGQGSYNEQFF | TGTGCCAGCAGGGGACAGGGCTCCTACAATGAGCAGTTCTTC
TRBJ2-5 | TRBD2 | TRBV9 | NA | CASSVRGVGETQYF | TGTGCCAGCAGCGTGCGGGGGGTGGGGGAGACCCAGTACTTC
TRBJ1-4 | NA | TRBV6-5 | NA | CASRSYRENNEKLFF | TGTGCCAGCAGGAGTTACAGGGAGAATAATGAAAAACTGTTTTTT